What follows are 23 T cell receptor beta chains derived from one specimen sequenced in a study of T-cell reconstitution after alpha-beta-depleted transplantation in children. Molecular barcoding with unique molecular identifiers was used for the TCRbeta library. Each CDR3 protein is one row after TCRdb ran MiXCR on the PCR reads. The data contain 250,000 to 400,000 distinct CDR3 sequences, around 25% of them seen just once; the ten biggest clones take up over 9.5%. Sequenced here: PBMCs, mostly from graft donor cells, sampled 180 days after TCRalphabeta/CD19-depleted stem cell transplant. The source is a male patient between 5 and 17 years old who had a stem cell transplant for acute lymphoblastic leukemia, so the T cells may come from the graft donor.

This clonotype was counted between two and nine times. The V and J genes are TRBV27 and TRBJ2-2; TRBD2 agrees at 8 bases. Trimming cost V 5 bases and J 2 bases; bases outside gene matches: 1. This CDR3 contains 14 residues. Germline-derived CDR1 and CDR2 are MNHEY and SMNVEV (reference sequence). In DNA form, the CDR3 reads TGTGCCAGCAGTAGCGGGAGAAACACCGGGGAGCTGTTTTTT. Protein sequence: CASSSGRNTGELFF.

The chain carries TRBV4-1 and TRBJ1-2; D possibly corresponds to TRBD1 (5 bases). Germline values: CDR1 MGHRA, CDR2 YSYEKL. The ends were cut back, 0 bases at V and 4 bases at J, with 15 bases in the middle. The CDR3 is 16 residues long. The CDR3 sequence: CASSQDRQLSFYGYTF. The CDR3 DNA sequence: TGCGCCAGCAGCCAAGACCGACAGCTTTCCTTCTATGGCTACACCTTC.

The chain combines TRBV5-4 with TRBJ2-4; D is possibly TRBD1 (6 bases). V lost 0 bases, J lost 4 bases, and 20 bases lay in between. Germline CDR1 is SGHNT and CDR2 is YYREEE (reference sequence). CDR3 length equals 18 residues. The CDR3 DNA reads as TGTGCCAGCAGCTTGGAAGGCGCGTTCGGACAGACAAAAAACATTCAGTACTTC. This translates into CASSLEGAFGQTKNIQYF.

This clonotype came up a few times. The rearrangement links TRBV18 to TRBJ2-7, with D possibly matching TRBD2 (7 bases). The V gene lost 3 bases and the J gene lost 4 bases, with 13 bases spanning the gap. This CDR3 is 14 amino acids long. The germline CDR1 and CDR2 sequences are KGHSH and LQKENI. The CDR3 region is CASSPTQGGYEQYF. The CDR3 DNA reads as TGTGCCAGCTCACCTACACAGGGAGGGTACGAGCAGTACTTC. Based on the CDR3 plus reference TRBV18 and TRBJ2-7, the full variable domain is NAGVMQNPRHLVRRRGQEARLRCSPMKGHSHVYWYRQLPEEGLKFMVYLQKENIIDESGMPKERFSAEFPKEGPSILRIQQVVRGDSAAYFCASSPTQGGYEQYFGPGTRLTVT.

This clonotype was seen a few times. V gene TRBV4-2 combines with J gene TRBJ1-2; D not certain. The CDR3 loop spans 15 amino acids. Germline CDR1 reads LGHNA; CDR2 reads YNFKEQ. With 0 bases removed from V and 0 bases from J, the gap between germline ends came to 8 bases. The DNA of the CDR3 is TGTGCCAGCAGCCAAGAAGGAGTTCCTAACTATGGCTACACCTTC. Protein product: CASSQEGVPNYGYTF.

The chain joins TRBV27 to TRBJ2-7; D gene uncertain. This CDR3 spans 11 amino acids. In germline, CDR1 is MNHEY, CDR2 SMNVEV (reference sequence). V lost 5 bases and J lost 3, with 5 bases in between. The CDR3 loop is CASSTLYEQYF. CDR3 DNA: TGTGCCAGCAGTACGCTCTACGAGCAGTACTTC.

The CDR3 region is CASSAWTIANTGELFF. The CDR3 nucleotides read TGTGCCAGCAGCGCGTGGACTATTGCGAACACCGGGGAGCTGTTTTTT. This chain joins TRBV7-3 and TRBJ2-2, with D possibly matching TRBD2 (6 bases). This CDR3 region has 16 residues. Germline CDR1 reads SGHTA; CDR2 reads FQGTGA. V gave up 5 bases and J gave up 0 bases, with 13 bases separating them. Variable domain in full (rest from reference TRBV7-3 and TRBJ2-2): GAGVSQTPSNKVTEKGKYVELRCDPISGHTALYWYRQSLGQGPEFLIYFQGTGAADDSGLPNDRFFAVRPEGSVSTLKIQRTERGDSAVYLCASSAWTIANTGELFFGEGSRLTVL.

The chain links TRBV5-8 to TRBJ2-3, with D perhaps TRBD1 (6 bases). From germline, CDR1 is SGHTS and CDR2 YDEGEE. The CDR3 has 14 residues. Trimming pared 4 bases from V and 2 bases from J, leaving 11 bases between. Here the CDR3 DNA reads TGTGCCAGCAGCCTAGGGACAACCACAGATACGCAGTATTTT. The encoded protein is CASSLGTTTDTQYF.

This clonotype occurred a few times. The chain links TRBV5-1 to TRBJ2-1, with D possibly TRBD1 on 6 matching bases. CDR3 length equals 12 residues. Trimming took off 7 bases at V and 7 bases at J, with 12 bases between the two ends. Germline assignment: CDR1 SGHRS and CDR2 YFSETQ. CDR3 DNA: TGCGCCAGCGCCCGAACAGGGAATGAGCAGTTCTTC. It translates to CASARTGNEQFF. The whole variable domain, remainder taken from reference TRBV5-1 and TRBJ2-1, is KAGVTQTPRYLIKTRGQQVTLSCSPISGHRSVSWYQQTPGQGLQFLFEYFSETQRNKGNFPGRFSGRQFSNSRSEMNVSTLELGDSALYLCASARTGNEQFFGPGTRLTVL.

The V call is TRBV10-3, the J call TRBJ2-3; TRBD2 aligns across 7 bases. Germline V lookup: CDR1 ENHRY, CDR2 SYGVKD. V was pared by 4 bases and J by 0 bases, with 4 bases of the junction left unmatched. CDR3 length equals 15 residues. CDR3 amino acids: CAISGLALSTDTQYF. The CDR3 DNA is TGTGCCATCAGTGGACTAGCCCTGAGCACAGATACGCAGTATTTT.

CDR3 region: CASTGGTYGYTF. Written as DNA, the CDR3 is TGTGCCAGCACAGGGGGAACTTATGGCTACACCTTC. The chain is built from TRBV28 and TRBJ1-2; 7 bases map to TRBD1. Per the germline V gene, CDR1 is MDHEN and CDR2 is SYDVKM. This CDR3 spans 12 amino acids. The V and J ends lost 7 bases and 5 bases, in that order; junction bases with no gene match: 4.

As for this clonotype: One end of the junction is discordant with germline, which a read error may explain. The chain employs TRBV3-1 and TRBJ2-7; D is perhaps TRBD1 or TRBD2 (6 bases each). From germline, CDR1 is LGHDT and CDR2 YNNKEL (reference sequence). The CDR3 has 17 residues. The CDR3 spells CASSKDRAGRGLYEQSF. CDR3 coding DNA: TGTGCCAGCAGCAAAGATAGGGCCGGCAGGGGACTCTACGAGCAGTCCTTC.

The rearrangement joins TRBV3-1 to TRBJ2-5, with 8 bases matching TRBD1. There are 14 residues in the CDR3. V lost 8 bases to trimming and J lost 1 base; unmatched junction nucleotides: 6. In germline, CDR1 is LGHDT, CDR2 YNNKEL (reference sequence). CDR3 sequence (DNA): TGTGCCAGCCACATTACAGGGGGCCAAGAGACCCAGTACTTC. Translating gives CASHITGGQETQYF.

This clonotype came up a few times. The CDR3 bases are TGTGCCAGCAGCTTTCGGGGGGCAGATACGCAGTATTTT. This codes for CASSFRGADTQYF. The chain uses TRBV7-2 and TRBJ2-3; 7 positions match TRBD2. V gave up 3 bases and J gave up 4 bases; unmatched junction bases: 1. The CDR3 totals 13 residues. Germline V gives CDR1 SGHTA, CDR2 FQGNSA.

The rearrangement joins TRBV5-8 to TRBJ2-4; no definite D call. CDR3 length: 14 amino acids. Germline V gene data show CDR1 as SGHTS and CDR2 as YDEGEE. Trimming stripped 0 bases from V and 3 bases from J, with 7 bases between. CDR3 protein: CASSLGLDKNIQYF. The CDR3 DNA follows: TGTGCCAGCAGCTTGGGGCTCGACAAAAACATTCAGTACTTC.

The chain couples TRBV12-3 or TRBV12-4 to TRBJ1-2; D unresolved. The CDR3 has 13 residues. Trimming took 3 bases from V and 14 from J, leaving 19 bases between them. The CDR3 bases are TGTGCCAGCAGTTTTAGTGTCAGTCGCAGATCTACCTTC. Protein sequence: CASSFSVSRRSTF.

This clonotype was seen a few times. V usage is TRBV7-9 and J usage is TRBJ1-2; D call uncertain. The V end was cut by 5 bases, the J end by 8 bases, with 6 bases between. The germline CDR1 and CDR2 sequences are SEHNR and FQNEAQ (reference sequence). This CDR3 has 10 amino acids. The CDR3 DNA is TGTGCCAGCAGCCCCGGGGGCTACACCTTC. It yields the protein CASSPGGYTF.

This CDR3 reads CASSNNGCYEQYF. DNA for the CDR3: TGTGCCAGCAGCAATAACGGCTGCTACGAGCAGTACTTC. The chain has TRBV21-1 and TRBJ2-7. TRBV21-1 is a known pseudogene. The CDR3 is 13 residues long.

This chain joins TRBV5-1 and TRBJ2-2; no definite D call. The CDR3 consists of 14 residues. In germline, CDR1 is SGHRS, CDR2 YFSETQ. The V gene lost 4 bases and the J gene lost 4 bases, with 11 bases spanning the gap. The CDR3 nucleotides are TGCGCCAGCAGCGGTTCTATACTCACCGGGGAGCTGTTTTTT. Protein product: CASSGSILTGELFF.

This clonotype was picked up one time. V gene TRBV25-1 combines with J gene TRBJ1-4, with D uncertain. V dropped 1 base and J dropped 10 bases, with 13 bases sitting between them. Germline-derived CDR1 and CDR2 are MGHDK and SYGVNS. The CDR3 has 14 residues. The CDR3 DNA is TGTGCCAGCAGTGAATCGGCGCTGGGAGGAAAACTGTTTTTT. The encoded protein is CASSESALGGKLFF.

This chain connects TRBV5-5 to TRBJ2-4, with 9 bases lining up with TRBD1. The CDR3 sequence is 16 residues long. Germline values: CDR1 SGHKS, CDR2 YYEKEE (reference sequence). V was clipped by 2 bases and J by 1 base; unmatched bases: 4. Here the CDR3 reads CASSFYRGRAKNIQYF. The CDR3 DNA sequence: TGTGCCAGCAGCTTTTACAGGGGGCGGGCCAAAAACATTCAGTACTTC.

J is TRBJ1-2 and V is TRBV7-8; 8 bases align to TRBD1. J gave up 10 bases and V 2 bases, and 18 bases lay outside the gene matches. Germline V gene sequence: CDR1 SGHVS, CDR2 FQNEAQ. The CDR3 sequence is 17 residues long. CDR3 residues: CASSLPRVRDRTNNYTF. The CDR3 nucleotides are TGTGCCAGCAGCTTACCGAGGGTCCGGGACAGGACAAATAACTACACCTTC.

The V gene is TRBV5-1, the J gene TRBJ2-1; 7 bases are shared with TRBD2. Germline assignment: CDR1 SGHRS and CDR2 YFSETQ. The CDR3 has 17 residues. The V and J ends lost 3 bases and 4 bases, in that order; junction bases with no gene match: 13. CDR3 loop: CASSSGGKLGGYNEQFF. The CDR3, as DNA: TGCGCCAGCAGCTCCGGAGGGAAACTGGGGGGGTACAATGAGCAGTTCTTC.